This is a list of T cell receptor beta chains from one sample in a study of T cells in Graves' hyperthyroidism and ophthalmopathy. Via MiXCR, TCRdb re-called the multiplex PCR reads, giving one row per CDR3 protein. The sample has roughly 520,000 distinct CDR3 sequences; around 22% are singletons. Sequenced input: blood. The receptors stem from a woman aged 25 to 45 with Graves' ophthalmopathy. CDR3s include the opening cysteine and the closing phenylalanine or tryptophan. The D gene is left open where the match is weak. Some rows have no size entry. The others give once, few or many, or a class for an expanded clone.

cdr3_aa cdr3_nt d_call j_call v_call clone_size
CASNPGQGFITEAFF TGTGCCAGCAACCCCGGACAGGGGTTTATCACTGAAGCTTTCTTT TRBD1 TRBJ1-1 TRBV27 NA
CASRFPQGQTEAFF TGTGCCAGCAGGTTTCCACAGGGGCAAACTGAAGCTTTCTTT TRBD1 TRBJ1-1 TRBV28 many
CASRGRNYGYTF TGTGCCAGCAGGGGACGGAACTATGGCTACACCTTC NA TRBJ1-2 TRBV12-3/TRBV12-4 many
CASSPWGSVAKNIQYF TGTGCCAGCAGTCCATGGGGGTCGGTAGCCAAAAACATTCAGTACTTC NA TRBJ2-4 TRBV28 NA
CASAGVGNQPQHF TGTGCCAGCGCAGGGGTGGGGAATCAGCCCCAGCATTTT NA TRBJ1-5 TRBV19 many
CASSLEGRGVTGELFF TGTGCCAGCAGCTTAGAAGGGCGCGGGGTCACCGGGGAGCTGTTTTTT NA TRBJ2-2 TRBV7-3 NA
CASSPRGQPGPEAFF TGTGCCAGCAGCCCCCGGGGACAGCCCGGGCCTGAAGCTTTCTTT TRBD1 TRBJ1-1 TRBV7-3 few
CASSLTSGLTYEQYF TGTGCCAGCAGCTTAACTAGCGGTCTGACCTACGAGCAGTACTTC NA TRBJ2-7 TRBV7-3 few
CASSLGRRGRTGELFF TGTGCCAGCAGTTTAGGTCGGCGGGGTCGGACCGGGGAGCTGTTTTTT NA TRBJ2-2 TRBV12-3/TRBV12-4 NA
CASSPPGRGPFGYTF TGTGCCAGCTCACCACCGGGACGGGGACCGTTTGGCTACACCTTC NA TRBJ1-2 TRBV18 once
CAISSGDTIYF TGTGCCATCAGTTCAGGGGACACCATATATTTT NA TRBJ1-3 TRBV10-3 many
CASSYGLAGGQETQYF TGTGCCAGCAGTTATGGACTAGCGGGGGGGCAAGAGACCCAGTACTTC TRBD2 TRBJ2-5 TRBV6-5 many
CASSGDSNQPQHF TGTGCCAGCAGCGGCGATAGCAATCAGCCCCAGCATTTT NA TRBJ1-5 TRBV19 many
CASSTSMGTGKPQHF TGTGCCAGTAGTACTTCAATGGGGACAGGGAAGCCCCAGCATTTT TRBD1 TRBJ1-5 TRBV19 many
CAISEHSQTAYEQYF TGTGCCATCAGTGAGCATAGTCAGACAGCCTACGAGCAGTACTTC NA TRBJ2-7 TRBV10-3 many
CASRPGDYQETQYF TGTGCCAGCAGGCCAGGAGATTACCAAGAGACCCAGTACTTC NA TRBJ2-5 TRBV4-2 NA
CATTDRGTVYSNQPQHF TGTGCCACTACGGACAGGGGCACGGTATATAGCAATCAGCCCCAGCATTTT TRBD1 TRBJ1-5 TRBV19 many
CSARLIQAGVSYEQYF TGCAGTGCTAGGCTCATTCAGGCAGGAGTTTCCTACGAGCAGTACTTC NA TRBJ2-7 TRBV20-1 NA
CASSLATGTETQYF TGCGCCAGCAGCTTGGCTACAGGGACAGAGACCCAGTACTTC NA TRBJ2-5 TRBV5-1 many
CASSEATGNYGYTF TGTGCCAGCAGTGAAGCGACCGGAAACTATGGCTACACCTTC NA TRBJ1-2 TRBV6-1 NA
CASSKRNSRGYTF TGTGCCAGCAGTAAGAGAAATTCCCGCGGCTACACCTTC NA TRBJ1-2 TRBV6-1 many
CASRTPRASKNIQYF TGTGCCAGCAGGACCCCTCGGGCTTCCAAAAACATTCAGTACTTC NA TRBJ2-4 TRBV6-1 many
CASRHRANEQYF TGTGCCAGCAGGCACAGGGCAAACGAGCAGTACTTC NA TRBJ2-7 TRBV6-5 many
CASSSRGPGPNQPQHF TGTGCCAGCAGCTCTCGAGGCCCCGGACCCAATCAGCCCCAGCATTTT NA TRBJ1-5 TRBV7-9 many
CASSYNNRGGYTF TGTGCCAGCAGTTACAATAATCGAGGTGGCTACACCTTC NA TRBJ1-2 TRBV6-5 many
CSALSTQQVKAFF TGCAGTGCTTTATCGACTCAGCAGGTTAAGGCTTTCTTT NA TRBJ1-1 TRBV20-1 many
CANPYEQYF TGTGCCAACCCGTACGAGCAGTACTTC NA TRBJ2-7 TRBV6-1 few